This TCR beta chain was sequenced for a study of OX40 agonist ivuxolimab in advanced cancers. Using immunoSEQ multiplex PCR, the repertoire was profiled, and TCRdb retains in-frame clones only, with some absent. The profile shows 72,000 or so clones, around 90% of them singletons. Peripheral blood came from all dose cohorts at three timepoints. Germline CDR1 SGHTA, CDR2 FQGNSA. This CDR3 has 15 residues. V gave up 1 base and J gave up 5 bases, with 13 bases separating them. This clone was found a few times. The sample consisted of CD4+ or CD8+ T cells sorted from blood, taken in a trial of the OX40 agonist ivuxolimab. The V call is TRBV7-2, the J call TRBJ2-3; weak D call: TRBD2 (5 bases). The TCR was taken from an adult with an advanced solid tumor such as melanoma, head and neck, liver or kidney cancer. This CDR3 is CASSLGRAARDTQYF. CDR3 nucleotide sequence: TGTGCCAGCAGCTTAGGGCGGGCTGCTAGAGATACGCAGTATTTT.